This TCR beta chain came from a study of cytomegalovirus exposure and HLA in healthy donors (dated by TCRdb to the late 2010s). About the investigation overall: According to an earlier analysis of a few hundred of the donors, roughly 180 million T cells yielded 117 million unique TCR beta sequences and about 300 Gb of sequence data. Typing coverage varied by locus: roughly 629-640 donors for A, B, C, DRB1 and DQB1; approximately 520 for DQA1; over 600 for DPA1; roughly 450 for DPB1. The genetic ancestry cluster associated with self-reported Caucasian donors included over 80% of the approximately 430 genotyped donors. Across 300 to 500 genotyped donors of the cohort, an average of approximately 200,000 unique TCR beta nucleotide sequences per donor were sequenced, and 15% to 20% of those sequences were non-productive. Every discovery cohort repertoire had been produced on one sequencing platform. In a later genetic analysis, genome-wide SNP genotypes for about three fifths of the 666 donors were used, and that subset was treated as a discovery cohort. Both class I and class II loci were covered by HLA typing, at four-digit resolution. A later analysis re-analyzed previously published TCR beta repertoires from about 730 donors and added high-resolution HLA genotyping to study TCR occurrence patterns. Approximately 310 gigabases of sequencing data and tens of millions of unique TCR sequences were included in an early release covering 550 to 650 HLA-typed donors. About 5 DR-DQ haplotypes were handled as single units for association and clustering, since linkage in the cohort was strong. The T cell repertoires of 666 subjects were profiled by immunosequencing and related to cytomegalovirus serostatus. An earlier analysis of about 600 of the donors used high-throughput TCR beta sequencing to judge whether each TCR beta V gene segment behaved as functional or pseudogenic. Besides the first cohort of some 670 subjects, a separate validation cohort made up of roughly 120 different subjects was used. Donor age, sex, ethnicity and CMV serostatus were compiled together with the repertoire data. The study aimed to test whether signatures of past pathogen exposure could be identified by cataloging public T cell receptors. In the later analysis, no new phenotypic data were used to find candidate immune exposures; instead, reliance was placed on TCR beta sequences and their occurrence across donors. The study combined high-throughput TCR immunosequencing, statistical association of individual TCRs with disease status, and machine learning to predict cytomegalovirus infection status. Overall results and qualifications from the work: A total of 150 to 200 TCR beta chains were listed by the study as associated with cytomegalovirus. In a later analysis, the rate of TCR association differed among HLA loci, with DRB1 alleles having the most associated TCRs and HLA-C alleles having the fewest. The classifier was reported to diagnose cytomegalovirus status with high specificity and sensitivity in both the original and validation cohorts. Most TCR sequences were seen in very few donors, while some public TCRs were found in many individuals. Assigning TCR associations to individual alleles was difficult when HLA alleles, especially DR and DQ, strongly co-occurred. According to the authors, the approach could potentially be generalized to other disease states and immunological phenotypes. A few of the identified cytomegalovirus-associated TCR beta chains were confirmed in vitro to be specific for cytomegalovirus antigens. A later analysis reported that several top co-occurrence clusters appeared linked to parvovirus B19, influenza, CMV and Epstein-Barr virus. A later analysis associated 15,000 to 20,000 TCR beta sequences with specific HLA alleles at a false discovery rate of 0.05. In a later analysis, HLA-associated TCR beta chains showed more clonal expansion and lower generation probabilities than non-associated chains that were equally common. In an earlier analysis of 587 of the donors, most TCR beta V segments appeared in productive rearrangements about 90% or about 30% of the time, broadly matching IMGT annotations. A further reported finding was that TCR beta sequences accurately predicted the HLA-A and HLA-B alleles for most subjects in the first cohort. Some IMGT-functional V segments, including TRBV6-2 and TRBV6-3, could not be distinguished by the 87-base-pair reads and were therefore excluded. Only TCR beta chains were sequenced in this cohort, and the absence of alpha or paired-chain data limited detectable features. Roughly uniform sequencing depth across donors was assumed in presence/absence analyses, although this assumption may not hold. Compared with the roughly 600-donor mean, donors in an Asian-associated ancestry cluster had fewer N-insertions in productive TCRs, according to a later genetic analysis. Linkage disequilibrium might explain the correlated functional status among segregating V segments, but an unknown experimental factor could not be ruled out. For the cohort, immune exposure information was limited to CMV serostatus. A group of highly shared sequence variants was considered likely to be a technical artifact of the sequencing pipeline. An association between a missense DCLRE1C variant and V-gene and J-gene trimming of TCR beta chains was found in a later genetic analysis and replicated in an independent cohort. Because HLA typing was missing for some donors at each locus, association tests included only the typed subset. Because counts were too low, more than 15 rarely observed V segments, including chromosome 9 orphons, were excluded from the earlier analysis of 587 of the donors. Most CMV-associated TCR beta chains appeared to be HLA-restricted in a later analysis, and the HLA associations seemed to be driven largely by CMV exposure.

V is pruned by 3 bases and J by 8 bases, leaving 6 bases of the junction without a gene match. There are 15 amino acids in the CDR3, from cysteine to phenylalanine inclusive. Here the CDR3 DNA is all that survives: 45 bases in frame from base 1. CDR1 is given as SGHNT and CDR2 as YYREEE, both from the germline V gene (reference sequence). About this clone itself: The antigen it binds to is not known. No base quality values were provided; no much bigger clone lies one nucleotide off.

In total, 600 or so healthy bone marrow donors made up the cohort. At the time of sampling, all cohort members were nominally healthy, though unrecorded immune exposures were likely present. The donor tested CMV seronegative and was one of the 352 seronegative cohort members. Each donor provided a peripheral blood sample, and peripheral blood mononuclear cells were used for TCR beta sequencing. The Qiagen DNeasy Blood Extraction Kit was used to extract genomic DNA from the blood cell samples. The library came from the immunoSEQ multiplex PCR assay. For the multiplex PCR, a mixture combining 60 forward primers for TCR Vbeta segments and 13 reverse primers for TCR Jbeta segments was used. A multiplex PCR assay on genomic DNA amplified the CDR3 region of rearranged TCR beta genes. Amplified TCR beta libraries were sequenced as 87-base-pair reads on the Illumina HiSeq System. The original methods were these. A later analysis tallied 75 million to 95 million unique TCR beta chains across the 700 or so repertoires, and around 12 million of those chains were shared by two or more donors. To remove PCR and sequencing errors, raw reads were error-corrected and collapsed into unique sequences using a nearest-neighbor algorithm that merged closely related sequences. Alignment of CDR3 sequences to IMGT reference sequences was used to assign V, D and J gene segments. For a sequence to be retained, at least a six-nucleotide match to both a V gene segment and a J gene segment was required. Rearrangements were called productive when the CDR3 lacked stop codons and stayed in frame with V and J; all others were non-productive. Following IMGT convention, CDR3 was defined as the stretch from the second conserved V-encoded cysteine up to the conserved J-encoded phenylalanine. The earlier analysis of about 570 of the donors excluded any sequence lacking an unambiguous match to a single V gene segment. An earlier analysis of fewer than 750 of the donors called V segments functional above 56.7% productive rearrangements and segregating when the between-donor standard deviation exceeded 5%. A statistical classification framework was developed to diagnose cytomegalovirus status using the catalog of TCR beta chain sequences. A later analysis assigned V and J genes by comparing TCR nucleotide sequences with IMGT/GENE-DB human TR gene sequences. A later analysis assigned CDR3 sequences and most-parsimonious VDJ recombination scenarios with the TCRdist pipeline. In a later analysis, every TCR beta chain was defined by the combination of its CDR3 amino acid sequence and its V-gene family, and reads without a unique V-gene family were dropped. In a later analysis, some 600 highly shared, low-generation-probability nucleotide sequences were removed to address suspected cross-contamination and a sequencing artifact. A later analysis calculated a clonal expansion index for each public chain from normalized within-repertoire ranks of inferred template counts. A later analysis computed generation probabilities with a VDJ recombination model fitted to out-of-frame rearrangements, and checked the results against IGoR. In a later analysis, TCR-TCR, TCR-HLA and TCR-CMV co-occurrence was scored with hypergeometric tests, and a repertoire-size bias correction was applied to TCR pairs. To estimate false discovery rates, a later analysis permuted the HLA or CMV assignments 20 times. In a later analysis, co-occurring TCRs were grouped with DBSCAN, and TCRdist sequence similarity was added when clustering was performed within HLA-allele-positive subsets. Repertoires with fewer than 30,000 or more than 120,000 public chains were left out of co-occurrence clustering, as were a handful of repertoires with anomalous nucleotide sharing. TCRdb provides this immuneACCESS table in a form limited to in-frame rearrangements. Some clones are lacking; in checked studies, under half of them reflect an unresolved V gene, and why the rest are absent is not known. V, J and clone size reflect that table, while D and trimming were determined from the DNA. The sample includes some 130,000 clones, with over 65% observed a single time. Of the sample, about 1.5% falls within the top ten clones.

The receptor comes from a man between 40 and 49 years old in good health and CMV-seronegative. Sequencing was done on a sample of PBMCs. The chain is encoded by TRBV5-4 joined to TRBJ2-1, and TRBD2 matches 12 of the central bases. The nucleotides read TGTGCCAGCAGCTACGGGACTAGCGGGTGGGATGAGCAGTTCTTC. Translated, this is CASSYGTSGWDEQFF.